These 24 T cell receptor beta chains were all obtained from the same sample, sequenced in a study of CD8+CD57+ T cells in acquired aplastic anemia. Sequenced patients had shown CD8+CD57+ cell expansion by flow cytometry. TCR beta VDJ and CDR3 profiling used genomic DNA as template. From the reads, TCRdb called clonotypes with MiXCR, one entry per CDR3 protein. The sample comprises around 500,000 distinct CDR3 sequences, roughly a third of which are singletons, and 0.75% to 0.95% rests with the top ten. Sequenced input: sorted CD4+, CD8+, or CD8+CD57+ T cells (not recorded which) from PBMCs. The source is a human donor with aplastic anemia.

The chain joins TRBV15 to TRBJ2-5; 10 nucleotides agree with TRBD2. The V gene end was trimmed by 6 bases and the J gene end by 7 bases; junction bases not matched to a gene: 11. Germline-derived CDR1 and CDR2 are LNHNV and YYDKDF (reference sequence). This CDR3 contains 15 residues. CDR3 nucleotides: TGTGCCACCAGTCAGAGCCCTAGCGGGAGAGCGACCCAGTACTTC. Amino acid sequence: CATSQSPSGRATQYF.

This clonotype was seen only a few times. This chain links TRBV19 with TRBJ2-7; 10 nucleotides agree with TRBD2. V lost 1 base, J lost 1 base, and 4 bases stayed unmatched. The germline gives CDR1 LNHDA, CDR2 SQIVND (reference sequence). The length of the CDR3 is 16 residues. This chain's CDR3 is CASSIGLAGASYEQYF. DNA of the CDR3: TGTGCCAGTAGTATAGGGCTAGCGGGAGCTTCCTACGAGCAGTACTTC. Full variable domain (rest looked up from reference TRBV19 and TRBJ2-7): DGGITQSPKYLFRKEGQNVTLSCEQNLNHDAMYWYRQDPGQGLRLIYYSQIVNDFQKGDIAEGYSVSREKKESFPLTVTSAQKNPTAFYLCASSIGLAGASYEQYFGPGTRLTVT.

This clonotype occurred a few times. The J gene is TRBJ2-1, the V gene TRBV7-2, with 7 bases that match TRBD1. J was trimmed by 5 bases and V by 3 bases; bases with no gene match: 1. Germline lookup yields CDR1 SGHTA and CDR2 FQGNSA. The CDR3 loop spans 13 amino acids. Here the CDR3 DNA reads TGTGCCAGCAGCTTGACAGGGAACAATGAGCAGTTCTTC. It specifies CASSLTGNNEQFF.

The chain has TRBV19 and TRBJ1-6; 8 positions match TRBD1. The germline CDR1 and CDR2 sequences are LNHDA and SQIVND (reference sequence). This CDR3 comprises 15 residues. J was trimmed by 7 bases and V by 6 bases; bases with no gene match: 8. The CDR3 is CASRLTGTGNSPLHF. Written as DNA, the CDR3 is TGTGCCAGTAGGCTAACCGGGACAGGAAATTCACCCCTCCACTTT.

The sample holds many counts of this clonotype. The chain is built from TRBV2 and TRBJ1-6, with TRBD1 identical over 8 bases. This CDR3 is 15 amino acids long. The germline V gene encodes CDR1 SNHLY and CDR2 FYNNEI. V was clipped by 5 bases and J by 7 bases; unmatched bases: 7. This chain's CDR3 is CASSRSGQENSPLHF. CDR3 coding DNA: TGTGCCAGCAGTAGGTCGGGACAGGAGAATTCACCCCTCCACTTT. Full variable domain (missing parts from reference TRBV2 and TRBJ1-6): EPEVTQTPSHQVTQMGQEVILRCVPISNHLYFYWYRQILGQKVEFLVSFYNNEISEKSEIFDDQFSVERPDGSNFTLKIRSTKLEDSAMYFCASSRSGQENSPLHFGNGTRLTVT.

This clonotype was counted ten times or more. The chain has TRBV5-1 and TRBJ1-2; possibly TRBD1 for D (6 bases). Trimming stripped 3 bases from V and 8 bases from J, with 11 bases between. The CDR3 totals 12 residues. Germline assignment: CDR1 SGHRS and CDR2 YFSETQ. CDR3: CASSSGGEGYTF. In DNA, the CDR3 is TGCGCCAGCAGCTCCGGGGGCGAGGGCTACACCTTC.

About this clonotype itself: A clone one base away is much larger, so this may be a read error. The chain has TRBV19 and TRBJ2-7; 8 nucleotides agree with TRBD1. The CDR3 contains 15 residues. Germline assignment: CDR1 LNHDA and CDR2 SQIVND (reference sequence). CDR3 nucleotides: TGTGCCAGTAGTATACAGGGGGCTGAATCCTACGAGCAGCACTTC. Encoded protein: CASSIQGAESYEQHF.

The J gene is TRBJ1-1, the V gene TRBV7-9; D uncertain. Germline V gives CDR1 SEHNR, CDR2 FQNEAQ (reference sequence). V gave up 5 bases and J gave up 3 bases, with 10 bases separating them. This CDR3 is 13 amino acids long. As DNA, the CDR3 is TGTGCCAGCAGCCAGAACATAGACACTGAAGCTTTCTTT. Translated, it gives CASSQNIDTEAFF.

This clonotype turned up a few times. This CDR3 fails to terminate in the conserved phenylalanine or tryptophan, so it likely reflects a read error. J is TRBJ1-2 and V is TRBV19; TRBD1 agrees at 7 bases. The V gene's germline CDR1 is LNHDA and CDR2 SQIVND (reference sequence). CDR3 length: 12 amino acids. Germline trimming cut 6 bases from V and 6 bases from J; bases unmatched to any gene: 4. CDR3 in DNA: TGTGCCAGTAGCCGGGACAGAGATGGCTACACCTCC. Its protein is CASSRDRDGYTS.

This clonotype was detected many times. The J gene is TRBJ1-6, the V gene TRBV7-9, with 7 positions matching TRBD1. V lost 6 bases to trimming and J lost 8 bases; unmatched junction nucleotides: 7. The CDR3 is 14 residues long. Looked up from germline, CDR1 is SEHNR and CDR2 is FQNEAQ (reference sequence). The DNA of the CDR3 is TGTGCCAGCAGTGACGGGGACAGCTATTCACCCCTCCACTTT. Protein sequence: CASSDGDSYSPLHF.

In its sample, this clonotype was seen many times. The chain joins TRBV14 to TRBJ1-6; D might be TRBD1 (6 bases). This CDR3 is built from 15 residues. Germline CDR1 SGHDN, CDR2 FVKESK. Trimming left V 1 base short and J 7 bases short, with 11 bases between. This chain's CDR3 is CASSQAQGRNSPLHF. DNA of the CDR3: TGTGCCAGCAGCCAAGCCCAGGGGAGGAATTCACCCCTCCACTTT.

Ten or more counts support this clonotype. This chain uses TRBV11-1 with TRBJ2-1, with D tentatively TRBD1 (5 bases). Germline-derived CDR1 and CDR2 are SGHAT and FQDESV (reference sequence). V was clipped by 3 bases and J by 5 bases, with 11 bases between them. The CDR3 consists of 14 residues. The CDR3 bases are TGTGCCAGCAGCTTTGGCACAGGTCACAATGAGCAGTTCTTC. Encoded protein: CASSFGTGHNEQFF. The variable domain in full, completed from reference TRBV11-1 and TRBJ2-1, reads EAEVAQSPRYKITEKSQAVAFWCDPISGHATLYWYRQILGQGPELLVQFQDESVVDDSQLPKDRFSAERLKGVDSTLKIQPAELGDSAMYLCASSFGTGHNEQFFGPGTRLTVL.

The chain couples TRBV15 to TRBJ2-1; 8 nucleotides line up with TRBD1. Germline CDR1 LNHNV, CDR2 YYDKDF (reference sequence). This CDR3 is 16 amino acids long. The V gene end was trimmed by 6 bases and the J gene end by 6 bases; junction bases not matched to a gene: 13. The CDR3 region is CATRGDWTGSINEQFF. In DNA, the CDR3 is TGTGCCACCAGGGGGGATTGGACAGGGTCGATCAATGAGCAGTTCTTC.

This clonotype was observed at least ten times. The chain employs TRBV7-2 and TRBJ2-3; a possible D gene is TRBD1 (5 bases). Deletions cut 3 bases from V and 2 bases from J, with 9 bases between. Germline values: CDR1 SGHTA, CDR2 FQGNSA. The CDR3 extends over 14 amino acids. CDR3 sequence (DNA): TGTGCCAGCAGCTTGGGGCTAGTCACAGATACGCAGTATTTT. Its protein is CASSLGLVTDTQYF.

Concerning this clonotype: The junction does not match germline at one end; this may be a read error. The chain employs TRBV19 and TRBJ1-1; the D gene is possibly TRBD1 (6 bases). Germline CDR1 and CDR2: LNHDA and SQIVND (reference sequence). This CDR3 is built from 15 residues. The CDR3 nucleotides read TGTGCCAGTACCGATTTTAAAACAATCCGGGACACTCTCCTCTTT. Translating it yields CASTDFKTIRDTLLF. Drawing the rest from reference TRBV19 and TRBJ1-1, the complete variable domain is DGGITQSPKYLFRKEGQNVTLSCEQNLNHDAMYWYRQDPGQGLRLIYYSQIVNDFQKGDIAEGYSVSREKKESFPLTVTSAQKNPTAFYLCASTDFKTIRDTLLFGQGTRLTVV.

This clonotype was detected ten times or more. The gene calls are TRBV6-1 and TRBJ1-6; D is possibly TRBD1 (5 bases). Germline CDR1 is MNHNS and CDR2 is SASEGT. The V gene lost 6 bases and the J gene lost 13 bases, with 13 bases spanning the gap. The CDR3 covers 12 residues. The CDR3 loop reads CASSQGLGPLHF. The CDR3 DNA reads TGTGCCAGCAGCCAGGGCTTAGGGCCCCTCCACTTT.

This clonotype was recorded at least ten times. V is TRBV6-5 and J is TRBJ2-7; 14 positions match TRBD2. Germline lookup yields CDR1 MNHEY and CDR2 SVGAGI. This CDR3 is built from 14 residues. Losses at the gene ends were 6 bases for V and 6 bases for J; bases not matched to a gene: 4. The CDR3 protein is CASRTSGGALEQYF. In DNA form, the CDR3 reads TGTGCCAGCAGGACTAGCGGGGGGGCCCTCGAGCAGTACTTC.

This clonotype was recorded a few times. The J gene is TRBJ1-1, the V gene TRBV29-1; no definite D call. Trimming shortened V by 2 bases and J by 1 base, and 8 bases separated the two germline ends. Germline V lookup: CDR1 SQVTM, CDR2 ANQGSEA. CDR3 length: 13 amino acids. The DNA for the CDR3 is TGCAGCGTTGAAACTTTACAGAACACTGAAGCTTTCTTT. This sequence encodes CSVETLQNTEAFF.

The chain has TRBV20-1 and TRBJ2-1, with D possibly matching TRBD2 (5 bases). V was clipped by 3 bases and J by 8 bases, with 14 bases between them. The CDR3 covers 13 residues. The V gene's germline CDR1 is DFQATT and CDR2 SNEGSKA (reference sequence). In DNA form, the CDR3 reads TGCAGTGCTAGGAGGGTGTTTGGCTATGAGCAGTTCTTC. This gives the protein CSARRVFGYEQFF.

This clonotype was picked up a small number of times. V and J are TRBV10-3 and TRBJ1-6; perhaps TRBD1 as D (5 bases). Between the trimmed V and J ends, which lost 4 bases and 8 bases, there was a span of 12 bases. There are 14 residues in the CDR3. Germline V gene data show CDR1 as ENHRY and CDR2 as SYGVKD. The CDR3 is CAISVGDLYSPLHF. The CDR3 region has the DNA TGTGCCATCAGTGTTGGGGACCTTTATTCACCCCTCCACTTT.

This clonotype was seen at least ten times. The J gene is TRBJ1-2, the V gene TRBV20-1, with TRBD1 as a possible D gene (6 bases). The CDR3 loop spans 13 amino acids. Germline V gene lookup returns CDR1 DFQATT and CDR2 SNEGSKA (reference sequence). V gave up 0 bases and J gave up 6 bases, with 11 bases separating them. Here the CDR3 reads CSARDGGLDGYTF. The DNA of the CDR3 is TGCAGTGCTAGAGACGGGGGCCTGGATGGCTACACCTTC.

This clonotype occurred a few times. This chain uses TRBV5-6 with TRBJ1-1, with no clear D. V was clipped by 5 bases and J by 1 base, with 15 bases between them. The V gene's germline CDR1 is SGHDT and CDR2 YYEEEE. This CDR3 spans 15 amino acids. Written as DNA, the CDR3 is TGTGCCAGCAGTGTGGAGACACCGGCGAACACTGAAGCTTTCTTT. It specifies CASSVETPANTEAFF. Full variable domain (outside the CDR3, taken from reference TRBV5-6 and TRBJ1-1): DAGVTQSPTHLIKTRGQQVTLRCSPKSGHDTVSWYQQALGQGPQFIFQYYEEEERQRGNFPDRFSGHQFPNYSSELNVNALLLGDSALYLCASSVETPANTEAFFGQGTRLTVV.

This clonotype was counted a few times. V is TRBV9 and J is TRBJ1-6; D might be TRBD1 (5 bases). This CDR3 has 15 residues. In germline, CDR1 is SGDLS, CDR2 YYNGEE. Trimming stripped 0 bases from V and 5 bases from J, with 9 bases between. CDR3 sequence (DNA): TGTGCCAGCAGCGTAGATACGGGGGATAATTCACCCCTCCACTTT. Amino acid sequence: CASSVDTGDNSPLHF.

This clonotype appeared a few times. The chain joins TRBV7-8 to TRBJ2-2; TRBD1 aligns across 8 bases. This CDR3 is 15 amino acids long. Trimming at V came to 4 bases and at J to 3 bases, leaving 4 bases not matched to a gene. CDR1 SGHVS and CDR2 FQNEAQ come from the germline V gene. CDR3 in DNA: TGTGCCAGCAGCTGGGCGACAGGGGACACCGGGGAGCTGTTTTTT. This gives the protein CASSWATGDTGELFF.